Below, one T cell receptor (beta chain) is given with its context. Its antigen is not identified. Combining a sample-barcoded 5' primer with a J-beta primer mix, a second PCR ran for about 6 to 11 cycles. One entry per CDR3 protein results from TCRdb running MiXCR on the 5' RACE reads. The sample holds approximately 800,000 distinct CDR3 sequences, roughly 35% seen once. This sample is drawn from a study of blood T cells in healthy people across ages. The study's findings and limits: Diversity estimates drawn from one million T cells were deemed underestimates. Long-lived donors exceeded aged donors in naive CD4+ cells and diversity.

This TCR was sampled from a young man in good health. The sequencing sample was made of blood.

The CDR3 spells CASSLIGANQPQHF. The CDR3 bases are TGTGCCAGCAGCTTAATAGGGGCTAATCAGCCCCAGCATTTT. The rearrangement links TRBV7-2 to TRBJ1-5, with D perhaps matching TRBD1 (5 bases). Germline CDR1 SGHTA, CDR2 FQGNSA. V was pared by 2 bases and J by 4 bases, with 9 bases between. The CDR3 is 14 amino acids.